The 21 T cell receptor beta chains presented below share a single source sample, sequenced in a study of early T cells in non-severe SARS-CoV-2 infection. TCRdb reprocessed the 5' RACE reads via MiXCR and lists one record per CDR3 protein. This table has 15,000 to 25,000 distinct CDR3 sequences, less than 5% appearing once. Input material: whole blood. These receptor sequences come from an adult who was a healthcare worker with PCR-confirmed SARS-CoV-2 infection or an uninfected control (not recorded which).

This clonotype was recorded at least ten times. This chain links TRBV6-1 with TRBJ2-3, with 10 bases lining up with TRBD1. Germline-derived CDR1 and CDR2 are MNHNS and SASEGT. Germline trimming cut 3 bases from V and 2 bases from J; bases unmatched to any gene: 2. The CDR3 runs to 15 residues. The CDR3 DNA sequence: TGTGCCAGCAGTGAGGGGACAGGGGACACAGATACGCAGTATTTT. Protein: CASSEGTGDTDTQYF.

This clonotype was seen a handful of times. J is TRBJ1-1 and V is TRBV7-9, with a possible D match to TRBD1 (5 bases). The CDR3 length is 14 residues. Trimming took 0 bases from V and 3 from J, leaving 8 bases between them. Germline V lookup: CDR1 SEHNR, CDR2 FQNEAQ (reference sequence). CDR3 nucleotide sequence: TGTGCCAGCAGCTTAGCCAGGGCGGACACTGAAGCTTTCTTT. It encodes CASSLARADTEAFF. Using reference TRBV7-9 and TRBJ1-1 for the parts outside the CDR3, the full variable domain is DTGVSQNPRHKITKRGQNVTFRCDPISEHNRLYWYRQTLGQGPEFLTYFQNEAQLEKSRLLSDRFSAERPKGSFSTLEIQRTEQGDSAMYLCASSLARADTEAFFGQGTRLTVV.

This clonotype was observed at least ten times. The chain uses TRBV11-1 and TRBJ2-1; the match to TRBD2 covers 9 bases. The junction had 9 bases not matched to a gene; V was cut back by 1 base and J by 5 bases. CDR1 is SGHAT, CDR2 FQDESV, per germline (reference sequence). The CDR3 has 17 residues. The CDR3 sequence is CASSLEISGGPHNEQFF. The DNA of the CDR3 is TGTGCCAGCAGCTTAGAGATTAGCGGGGGCCCCCACAATGAGCAGTTCTTC.

There are many counts of this clonotype. The chain recombines TRBV20-1 with TRBJ1-1; maybe TRBD1 (5 bases). The CDR3 contains 14 residues. V lost 6 bases, J lost 4 bases, and 18 bases lay in between. Per germline, CDR1 DFQATT and CDR2 SNEGSKA (reference sequence). The CDR3 DNA sequence: TGCAGTGCAACTTATACAGGCGGGGGCACTGAAGCTTTCTTT. Translated, it gives CSATYTGGGTEAFF.

There are a few counts of this clonotype. The rearrangement joins TRBV6-6 to TRBJ2-2, with 9 bases matching TRBD1. This CDR3 is built from 17 residues. The germline V gene has CDR1 MNHNY and CDR2 SVGAGI (reference sequence). The trim removed 6 bases at V and 0 bases at J, leaving 8 bases unmatched. CDR3 nucleotide sequence: TGTGCCAGCAGCTATACGGACAGGGGAACGAACACCGGGGAGCTGTTTTTT. This gives the protein CASSYTDRGTNTGELFF.

This clonotype showed up many times. The V call is TRBV6-6, the J call TRBJ1-1; D is uncertain. The CDR3 sequence is 13 residues long. V was clipped by 6 bases and J by 8 bases, with 16 bases between them. CDR1 and CDR2 from the germline V gene are MNHNY and SVGAGI (reference sequence). CDR3 region: CASRHEGVGEAFF. The DNA for the CDR3 is TGTGCCAGCAGACACGAGGGTGTAGGGGAAGCTTTCTTT.

This clonotype was observed many times. This chain links TRBV10-2 with TRBJ1-6; 9 bases agree with TRBD1. CDR3 length: 15 amino acids. The germline gives CDR1 WSHSY, CDR2 SAAADI. The V segment lost 7 bases and the J segment 8 bases; nucleotides outside the gene matches: 9. The CDR3 is CASKTGTGRDSPLHF. CDR3 bases: TGCGCCAGCAAAACCGGGACAGGGCGCGATTCACCCCTCCACTTT.

This clonotype was seen at least ten times. The chain employs TRBV25-1 and TRBJ2-7, with 7 nucleotides matching TRBD1. The germline gives CDR1 MGHDK, CDR2 SYGVNS. The V and J ends lost 8 bases and 3 bases, in that order; junction bases with no gene match: 7. This CDR3 region has 13 residues. This CDR3 is CASLGTERYEQYF. CDR3 DNA sequence: TGTGCCAGCCTTGGGACAGAGCGCTACGAGCAGTACTTC.

This clonotype was seen ten or more times. This chain connects TRBV9 to TRBJ1-1; 8 nucleotides align to TRBD1. The CDR3 runs 17 residues. The germline V gene has CDR1 SGDLS and CDR2 YYNGEE. V lost 0 bases and J lost 0; bases outside the gene matches: 7. The CDR3 here is CASSVGTGNPMNTEAFF. The CDR3 DNA reads as TGTGCCAGCAGCGTAGGGACAGGGAACCCCATGAACACTGAAGCTTTCTTT.

This clonotype showed up many times. V is TRBV10-3 and J is TRBJ2-1; 13 bases are shared with TRBD2. The V and J ends lost 5 bases and 8 bases, in that order; junction bases with no gene match: 3. CDR1 and CDR2 (germline): ENHRY, SYGVKD. The CDR3 is 14 amino acids. CDR3 nucleotide sequence: TGTGCCATCAGTAAAGGGACTAGCGGGGATGAGCAGTTCTTC. The encoded protein is CAISKGTSGDEQFF.

The rearrangement links TRBV6-4 to TRBJ2-1; tentatively, D is TRBD2 (5 bases). Germline loops: CDR1 MRHNA, CDR2 SNTAGT. The V end lost 0 bases, the J end lost 2 bases, and 8 bases lay between the germline ends. The CDR3 has 15 amino acids. As DNA, the CDR3 is TGTGCCAGCAGTGACTCCACCGGGGCCTACAATGAGCAGTTCTTC. This gives the protein CASSDSTGAYNEQFF.

This clonotype was seen ten or more times. The chain recombines TRBV4-1 with TRBJ1-1; tentative D call: TRBD1 (5 bases). CDR3 length equals 16 residues. V was shortened by 0 bases and J by 1 base, with 12 bases between the two germline ends. CDR1 is MGHRA, CDR2 YSYEKL, per germline. The CDR3 coding sequence is TGCGCCAGCAGCCAAGATTGGCAGGGAAGGAACACTGAAGCTTTCTTT. As protein: CASSQDWQGRNTEAFF.

In this sample, this clonotype is medium-sized (0.01 to 0.1%). The chain recombines TRBV11-3 with TRBJ2-5; no definite D call. CDR1 is SGHNT and CDR2 is YENEEA in the germline V gene. CDR3 size: 12 residues. V lost 3 bases and J 7 bases, leaving 9 bases between the germline ends. The DNA for the CDR3 is TGTGCCAGCAGCTTGGAGCGCCCGACCCAGTACTTC. Protein product: CASSLERPTQYF.

This clonotype was recorded many times. The chain is built from TRBV20-1 and TRBJ2-5; tentative D call: TRBD1 (5 bases). Germline V CDR1 and CDR2: DFQATT, SNEGSKA (reference sequence). Between the trimmed V and J ends, which lost 2 bases and 7 bases, there was a span of 8 bases. The CDR3 length is 11 residues. The CDR3 loop is CSARLQGTQYF. CDR3 in DNA: TGCAGTGCTAGACTTCAGGGGACCCAGTACTTC.

This clonotype was seen at least ten times. The chain recombines TRBV20-1 with TRBJ2-7, with D possibly being TRBD1 or TRBD2 (6 bases each). With 6 bases removed from V and 7 bases from J, the gap between germline ends came to 22 bases. Germline V gene sequence: CDR1 DFQATT, CDR2 SNEGSKA (reference sequence). CDR3 size: 14 residues. The CDR3 spells CSARRSGGLGEQYF. In DNA form, the CDR3 reads TGCAGTGCCCGTAGGAGTGGGGGGCTCGGTGAGCAGTACTTC.

This clonotype has ten or more counts. The J gene is TRBJ2-1, the V gene TRBV7-9; D is possibly TRBD1 or TRBD2 (6 bases each). The CDR3 runs to 15 residues. CDR1 is SEHNR, CDR2 FQNEAQ, per germline (reference sequence). Trimming removed 8 bases at V and 7 bases at J, with 21 bases between. The DNA of the CDR3 is TGTGCCAGCTCGTGGTTTTTCGGGGGCCGAAATGAGCAGTTCTTC. Encoded protein: CASSWFFGGRNEQFF.

In its sample, this clonotype was seen many times. The chain links TRBV30 to TRBJ2-7; D unclear. Per the germline V gene, CDR1 is GTSNPN and CDR2 is SVGIG (reference sequence). The CDR3 totals 14 residues. V was pared by 0 bases and J by 4 bases, with 13 bases between. The CDR3 bases are TGTGCCTGGAGTGTACCCGGCCATCTTTACGAGCAGTACTTC. Amino acids: CAWSVPGHLYEQYF.

This clonotype was picked up many times. This sequence joins TRBV7-2 and TRBJ2-3; perhaps TRBD2 as D (8 bases). This CDR3 region has 17 residues. V lost 5 bases to trimming and J lost 5 bases, with 23 bases between them. Germline lookup yields CDR1 SGHTA and CDR2 FQGNSA. CDR3 sequence: CASSLLPSGGGEDTQYF. CDR3 coding DNA: TGTGCCAGCAGCCTATTACCTTCGGGAGGGGGCGAAGATACGCAGTATTTT.

This clonotype was seen a handful of times. The genes are TRBV20-1 and TRBJ2-3, with 10 bases lining up with TRBD2. This CDR3 is 17 amino acids long. J lost 5 bases, V lost 3 bases, and 14 bases had no gene match. Germline assignment: CDR1 DFQATT and CDR2 SNEGSKA (reference sequence). The CDR3 region has the DNA TGCAGTGCTAGTGGCGGGGCTAGCGGGGGCGCCTTAGATACGCAGTATTTT. This sequence encodes CSASGGASGGALDTQYF.

This clonotype was counted ten times or more. V and J are TRBV12-5 and TRBJ1-2; D is unclear. CDR3 length: 14 amino acids. CDR1 is LGHNT, CDR2 FRNRAP, per germline. Trimming pared 8 bases from V and 5 bases from J, leaving 18 bases between. In DNA form, the CDR3 reads TGTGCTAGTCGAAGTACCGTCGGGGAGTATGGCTACACCTTC. Its protein is CASRSTVGEYGYTF.

This chain connects TRBV18 to TRBJ2-7; 9 bases are a match to TRBD1. The CDR3 contains 13 residues. Germline CDR1 reads KGHSH; CDR2 reads LQKENI. The junction had 6 bases not matched to a gene; V was cut back by 5 bases and J by 7 bases. The CDR3 nucleotides are TGTGCCAGCTCAGGACAGGGGACAGGGGAGCAGTACTTC. Its protein is CASSGQGTGEQYF.